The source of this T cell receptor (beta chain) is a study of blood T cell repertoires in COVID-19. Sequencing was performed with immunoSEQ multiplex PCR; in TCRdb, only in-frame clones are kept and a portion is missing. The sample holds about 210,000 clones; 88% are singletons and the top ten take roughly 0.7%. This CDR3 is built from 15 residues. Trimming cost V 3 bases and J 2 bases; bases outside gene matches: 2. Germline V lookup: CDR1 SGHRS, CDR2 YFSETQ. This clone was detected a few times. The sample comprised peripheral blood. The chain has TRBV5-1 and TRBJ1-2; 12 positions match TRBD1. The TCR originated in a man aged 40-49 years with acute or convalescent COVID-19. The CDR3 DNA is TGCGCCAGCAGCTCGGGGACAGGGGGCAACTATGGCTACACCTTC. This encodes CASSSGTGGNYGYTF. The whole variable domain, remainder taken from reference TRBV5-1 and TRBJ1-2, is KAGVTQTPRYLIKTRGQQVTLSCSPISGHRSVSWYQQTPGQGLQFLFEYFSETQRNKGNFPGRFSGRQFSNSRSEMNVSTLELGDSALYLCASSSGTGGNYGYTFGSGTRLTVV.